A selection of T cell receptor beta chains follows, all from one sample in a study of blood T cell repertoires in COVID-19. Some clones are missing from TCRdb's copy, which holds only in-frame ones; the method was immunoSEQ multiplex PCR. The table shows 80,000 or so clones, with approximately 89% occurring only once. Sequenced material: peripheral blood. All receptors derive from a man aged 45-65 years with acute or convalescent COVID-19. Both conserved end residues are part of each CDR3. A D gene is named only where the DNA matches it firmly. Only some rows state a clone size, as once, few, many or a class for expanded clones.

j_call d_call clone_size v_call cdr3_nt cdr3_aa
TRBJ1-1 - - TRBV11-1 TGTGCCAGCAGCTCAAGGGGGGGAACTGAAGCTTTCTTT CASSSRGGTEAFF
TRBJ1-2 TRBD1 - TRBV29-1 TGCAGCGTCTCGGACAGGGGGCGCTCGAATGGCTACACCTTC CSVSDRGRSNGYTF
TRBJ1-2 - - TRBV4-1 TGCGCCAGCAGCCAAGTAGGGGCAGGGCGAGGCTACACCTTC CASSQVGAGRGYTF
TRBJ2-7 TRBD1 - TRBV5-4 TGTGCCAGCAGTTTTTACGGGACAGCGTACGAGCAGTACTTC CASSFYGTAYEQYF
TRBJ1-1 TRBD1 - TRBV11-2 TGTGCCAGCAGCTTAGCGCGAGGGACAGGGGAAGGGAACACTGAAGCTTTCTTT CASSLARGTGEGNTEAFF
TRBJ1-1 TRBD1 - TRBV24-1 TGTGCCACCAGGGAGGGGGCGAAGACTGAAGCTTTCTTT CATREGAKTEAFF
TRBJ2-5 - - TRBV5-1 TGCGCCAGCAGCCCCAGACAGGATTCTCAAGAGACCCAGTACTTC CASSPRQDSQETQYF
TRBJ1-2 - - TRBV6-2/TRBV6-3 TGTGCCAGCAGTTACCAGGTCTATGGCTACACCTTC CASSYQVYGYTF
TRBJ2-7 - - TRBV9 TGTGCCAGCAGCGTAGGAGACGAGCAGTACTTC CASSVGDEQYF
TRBJ2-6 - few TRBV7-9 TGTGCCAGCACCTCCGACAGGACCTCCTCTGGGGCCAACGTCCTGACTTTC CASTSDRTSSGANVLTF
TRBJ1-6 - - TRBV19 TGTGCCAGTAGTCCGTCTTCCTCCTATAATTCACCCCTCCACTTT CASSPSSSYNSPLHF
TRBJ2-1 TRBD2 - TRBV3-1/TRBV3-2 TGTGCCAGCAGCCAAGATTTAGCGGGGGGGCTTGGTGAGCAGTTCTTC CASSQDLAGGLGEQFF
TRBJ1-4 - - TRBV19 TGTGCCACTACCCGTACGGTGAATGAAAAACTGTTTTTT CATTRTVNEKLFF
TRBJ2-3 - - TRBV2 TGTGCCAGCAGTCCCGGGACTCCGACGCAGTATTTT CASSPGTPTQYF
TRBJ2-3 - - TRBV21-1 TGTGCCAGCAGCAATATAGGGAGCAATACGCAGTATTTT CASSNIGSNTQYF
TRBJ1-6 TRBD1 - TRBV5-1 TGCGCCAGCAGCGGGGACAGGGAATCACCCCTCCACTTT CASSGDRESPLHF
TRBJ2-5 - - TRBV5-6 TGTGCCAGCAGCTTGGGCAGGGCGGTCCAAGAGACCCAGTACTTC CASSLGRAVQETQYF
TRBJ1-1 TRBD1 - TRBV7-3 TGTGCCAGCAGCACCGGGACAGGGGGCGTCGCTTTCTTT CASSTGTGGVAFF
TRBJ2-5 - - TRBV2 TGTGCCAGCAGTGTCACGGGGGGCGGGGAGACCCAGTACTTC CASSVTGGGETQYF
TRBJ1-5 TRBD1 - TRBV4-1 TGCGCCAGCAGCCAACTGACCCTTCGACAGGGGGATAGCAATCAGCCCCAGCATTTT CASSQLTLRQGDSNQPQHF
TRBJ2-2 - - TRBV29-1 TGCAGCGTTTCCCCCGGGCAGGGGAACACCGGGGAGCTGTTTTTT CSVSPGQGNTGELFF
TRBJ1-1 TRBD1 - TRBV6-5 TGTGCCAGCAGTTGGGATGGGACAGAAAACACTGAAGCTTTCTTT CASSWDGTENTEAFF
TRBJ2-5 - - TRBV19 TGTGCCAGTAGTATAGGTGGCAGGGGAGAGACCCAGTACTTC CASSIGGRGETQYF
TRBJ2-1 TRBD2 once TRBV6-5 TGTGCCAGCCCACTATGGACTAGCTCCTACAATGAGCAGTTCTTC CASPLWTSSYNEQFF
TRBJ2-2 TRBD1 once TRBV19 TGTGCCAGTAGTATGCCCGGACAGGGGTTCTCTAACACCGGGGAGCTGTTTTTT CASSMPGQGFSNTGELFF
TRBJ2-7 TRBD2 - TRBV5-4 TGTGCCAGCAGCTTGGGGGCGGGAGGGCCCTACGAGCAGTACTTC CASSLGAGGPYEQYF
TRBJ1-5 TRBD1 once TRBV28 TGTGCCAGCAGACCACCAGGGGGCGGCAATCAGCCCCAGCATTTT CASRPPGGGNQPQHF
TRBJ1-5 - - TRBV6-2/TRBV6-3 TGTGCCAGCAGTTACCCAAGGACAGCCTATAGCAATCAGCCCCAGCATTTT CASSYPRTAYSNQPQHF
TRBJ2-7 TRBD1 - TRBV5-1 TGCGCCAGCAGCTCGACAGGGGGCCGGGCTAGCGGAAGCTCCTACGAGCAGTACTTC CASSSTGGRASGSSYEQYF
TRBJ1-1 TRBD1 - TRBV6-6 TGTGCCAGCAGCGACAGGGGGACCGACACTGAAGCTTTCTTT CASSDRGTDTEAFF
TRBJ2-1 - - TRBV19 TGTGCCAGTAGCACAACCGGGACTTCCTACAATGAGCAGTTCTTC CASSTTGTSYNEQFF
TRBJ2-7 - - TRBV21-1 TGTGCCAGCAGCAAAGAGAGGGCGGGGGTCAGTTTCTCCTACGAGCAGTACTTC CASSKERAGVSFSYEQYF
TRBJ1-6 - - TRBV7-2 TGTGCCAGCAGCTTACGGGTGGCGGATAATTCACCCCTCCACTTT CASSLRVADNSPLHF
TRBJ1-6 - - TRBV6-6 TGTGCCAGCGGGGGGGATTATAATTCACCCCTCCACTTT CASGGDYNSPLHF
TRBJ1-1 - - TRBV19 TGTGCCAGTAGTATAGCTTCGGGAAGTAACACTGAAGCTTTCTTT CASSIASGSNTEAFF
TRBJ1-6 TRBD1 - TRBV19 TGTGCCAGTAGTATAGGGGGACAGGGAGATTCACCCCTCCACTTT CASSIGGQGDSPLHF
TRBJ2-1 - - TRBV4-1 TGCGCCAGCAGCCGCCTCGAAGGGGAAGTATACAATGAGCAGTTCTTC CASSRLEGEVYNEQFF
TRBJ2-3 - - TRBV29-1 TGCAGCGTTCGGTTGGATACGCAGTATTTT CSVRLDTQYF
TRBJ2-2 - - TRBV6-6 TGTGCCAGCTGGGCTCGGCAGGGAATCGTCACCGGGGAGCTGTTTTTT CASWARQGIVTGELFF
TRBJ1-1 - - TRBV18 TGTGCCAGCTCCCTCACAGCCAGCACTGAAGCTTTCTTT CASSLTASTEAFF
TRBJ1-1 - - TRBV27 TGTGCCAGCAGTTTAAACAGGGTCACTGAAGCTTTCTTT CASSLNRVTEAFF
TRBJ2-1 TRBD1 - TRBV24-1 TGTGCCACCAGTGATACTACCGGGACAGGGTATGAGCAGTTCTTC CATSDTTGTGYEQFF
TRBJ1-1 TRBD1 - TRBV3-1/TRBV3-2 TGTGCCAGCAGCCATGAATCTAACTTCGGGACAGGAGGGATTCGGCCCATTAACACTGAAGCTTTCTTT CASSHESNFGTGGIRPINTEAFF
TRBJ1-5 TRBD1 - TRBV5-8 TGTGCCAGCAGCTACCTGGACAGGGTCGGGCGGACGAGCAATCAGCCCCAGCATTTT CASSYLDRVGRTSNQPQHF
TRBJ2-5 TRBD2 - TRBV5-1 TGCGCCAGCAGCGGGCGCGGGAGTCAAGAGACCCAGTACTTC CASSGRGSQETQYF
TRBJ2-5 TRBD2 - TRBV5-1 TGCGCCAGCAGAGACCTAGCGGGAGAAGAGACCCAGTACTTC CASRDLAGEETQYF